This T cell receptor beta chain derives from a study of metastatic and nonmetastatic thyroid tumors. The CDR3 spans 17 residues. The germline V gene encodes CDR1 MDHEN and CDR2 SYDVKM. The V and J ends lost 4 bases and 1 base respectively, with 19 bases between them. No patient received treatment before thyroid surgery. TCRdb used MiXCR to call clones anew from the PCR reads. The repertoire holds around 27,000 clones, about 16% seen once, with 2.5% to 3.5% in the top ten. This clone was picked up many times. The origin of this receptor is a female donor with papillary thyroid cancer or a benign thyroid nodule (not recorded which). Some clones in this sample may be carry-over from other donors' samples. The chain recombines TRBV28 with TRBJ1-1; no reliable D call. The sequenced sample was blood. CDR3: CASSSNYISNTNTEAFF. CDR3 DNA: TGTGCCAGCAGTTCCAACTATATCTCCAACACGAACACTGAAGCTTTCTTT.